The clone carrying this T cell receptor beta chain was detected ten times or more. Its antigen is not known. Time point given: persistent/refractory GD, antithyroid drugs over 5 years with positive TRAb. The TCR library used RNA extracted from PBMCs. This CDR3 comprises 17 residues. Trimming left V 6 bases short and J 0 bases short, with 15 bases between. This sample is drawn from a study of regulatory T cells in long-lasting Graves disease. Across the whole study: To qualify as persistent, Graves' disease required over 5 years of antithyroid drugs with positive TSH receptor antibodies. Points from the study as a whole: Newly diagnosed patients shared about a thousand public clonotypes; persistent patients shared about 2,700.

Building of the TCR beta libraries involved iRepertoire HTBI primers and Arm-PCR of CDR3 regions. TCRdb redid the calling of the multiplex PCR reads with MiXCR, one entry per CDR3 protein. The table records a few hundred thousand distinct CDR3 sequences, roughly 24% of them present only once. The clonotype originates from a middle-aged woman with Graves disease. This chain links TRBV12-3 or TRBV12-4 with TRBJ2-6; no firm D call. Specimen: peripheral blood mononuclear cells (PBMCs), collected when the disease was refractory, from a patient treated with antithyroid drugs. The CDR3 DNA sequence: TGTGCCAGCAGGTTCGCCAGCCGAACCTCTGGGGCCAACGTCCTGACTTTC. Its protein is CASRFASRTSGANVLTF.